The 27 T cell receptor beta chains below all came from one sample that was sequenced in a study of OX40 agonist ivuxolimab in advanced cancers. The method behind the library was the immunoSEQ multiplex PCR assay. What TCRdb holds here is the immuneACCESS table cut down to in-frame rearrangements. Part of the clones is not present; checked against another copy, under half of the missing clones reflect an unresolved V gene, and the others are unexplained. The sample includes about 76,000 clones, with roughly 86% observed a single time. Roughly 2.5% of the sample is in the top ten clones. The sequencing here drew on CD4+ or CD8+ T cells sorted from blood, taken in a trial of the OX40 agonist ivuxolimab. The receptor set was obtained from an adult with an advanced solid tumor such as melanoma, head and neck, liver or kidney cancer.

This rearrangement joins TRBV7-6 to TRBJ2-3, with TRBD2 identical over 8 bases. Looked up from germline, CDR1 is SGHVS and CDR2 is FNYEAQ. The CDR3 is made up of 17 amino acids. V shed 3 bases and J 3 bases; nucleotides not matched to a gene: 11. As DNA, the CDR3 is TGTGCCAGCAGCTTTAAGACAGGAATAGCGGGGACAGATACGCAGTATTTT. Encoded protein: CASSFKTGIAGTDTQYF.

V is TRBV7-3 and J is TRBJ2-3; D is possibly TRBD1 (5 bases). Trimming pared 4 bases from V and 6 bases from J, leaving 8 bases between. CDR3 size: 12 residues. CDR1 is SGHTA, CDR2 FQGTGA, per germline. The CDR3: CASSSGADTQYF. CDR3 coding DNA: TGTGCCAGCAGCTCTGGGGCTGATACGCAGTATTTT.

The J gene is TRBJ2-1, the V gene TRBV7-3; 11 bases fit TRBD1. Trimming cost V 5 bases and J 9 bases; bases outside gene matches: 6. The CDR3 sequence is 14 residues long. Germline values: CDR1 SGHTA, CDR2 FQGTGA. In DNA, the CDR3 is TGTGCCAGCAGCCCGGGACAGGGGGGAGGTGAGCAGTTCTTC. Its translation is CASSPGQGGGEQFF. Variable domain in full (rest from reference TRBV7-3 and TRBJ2-1): GAGVSQTPSNKVTEKGKYVELRCDPISGHTALYWYRQSLGQGPEFLIYFQGTGAADDSGLPNDRFFAVRPEGSVSTLKIQRTERGDSAVYLCASSPGQGGGEQFFGPGTRLTVL.

The chain links TRBV6-5 to TRBJ2-7; D is perhaps TRBD2 (5 bases). The CDR3 contains 12 residues. CDR1 MNHEY and CDR2 SVGAGI come from the germline V gene. The V end lost 7 bases, the J end lost 3 bases, and 10 bases lay between the germline ends. DNA of the CDR3: TGTGCCAGCAAGTGGGCGGGCTACGAGCAGTACTTC. Amino acids: CASKWAGYEQYF.

The CDR3 region is CASSHRGHTEAFF. In DNA, the CDR3 is TGTGCCAGCAGCCACAGGGGGCACACTGAAGCTTTCTTT. The chain employs TRBV5-5 and TRBJ1-1, with 9 bases aligning to TRBD1. The V gene's germline CDR1 is SGHKS and CDR2 YYEKEE (reference sequence). The CDR3 extends over 13 amino acids. V gave up 4 bases and J gave up 3 bases; unmatched junction bases: 1. The entire variable domain, with the rest obtained from reference TRBV5-5 and TRBJ1-1, is as follows: DAGVTQSPTHLIKTRGQQVTLRCSPISGHKSVSWYQQVLGQGPQFIFQYYEKEERGRGNFPDRFSARQFPNYSSELNVNALLLGDSALYLCASSHRGHTEAFFGQGTRLTVV.

The V call is TRBV10-3, the J call TRBJ1-2, with D unresolved. V was trimmed by 3 bases and J by 5 bases, leaving 13 bases between them. The CDR3 covers 14 residues. CDR1 ENHRY and CDR2 SYGVKD come from the germline V gene. CDR3 DNA: TGTGCCATCAGTGAAGGCGGATTACCTTATGGCTACACCTTC. This codes for CAISEGGLPYGYTF.

The chain couples TRBV5-1 to TRBJ1-6, with D possibly matching TRBD1 (6 bases). CDR3 size: 14 residues. Trimming removed 5 bases from V and 7 bases from J, with 13 bases in between. CDR1 and CDR2 (germline): SGHRS, YFSETQ. CDR3 bases: TGCGCCAGCAGTGGGGGGGGCGGGAATTCACCCCTCCACTTT. It codes for CASSGGGGNSPLHF.

The chain links TRBV12-5 to TRBJ2-2; tentative D call: TRBD2 (5 bases). CDR1 is LGHNT and CDR2 is FRNRAP in the germline V gene. The CDR3 sequence is 16 residues long. Trimming shortened V by 0 bases and J by 3 bases, and 11 bases separated the two germline ends. In nucleotides, the CDR3 is TGTGCTAGTGGTTTGGTACCTGCGGACTACACCGGGGAGCTGTTTTTT. Protein sequence: CASGLVPADYTGELFF. The full variable domain, in which reference TRBV12-5 and TRBJ2-2 provide the parts outside the CDR3, is DARVTQTPRHKVTEMGQEVTMRCQPILGHNTVFWYRQTMMQGLELLAYFRNRAPLDDSGMPKDRFSAEMPDATLATLKIQPSEPRDSAVYFCASGLVPADYTGELFFGEGSRLTVL.

This chain connects TRBV7-2 to TRBJ2-4, with TRBD1 as a possible D gene (5 bases). Trimming left V 5 bases short and J 2 bases short, with 10 bases between. Germline CDR1 SGHTA, CDR2 FQGNSA. There are 14 residues in the CDR3. The CDR3, as DNA: TGTGCCAGCAGCAACAGGTTACCCAAAAACATTCAGTACTTC. This sequence encodes CASSNRLPKNIQYF.

The gene calls are TRBV10-3 and TRBJ2-3; 10 bases map to TRBD1. Germline loops: CDR1 ENHRY, CDR2 SYGVKD. V dropped 10 bases and J dropped 3; count of bases not matched to a gene: 4. The CDR3 contains 13 residues. The CDR3 region is CATGTGVTDTQYF. For the CDR3, the DNA is TGTGCCACCGGGACAGGGGTTACAGATACGCAGTATTTT.

The V call is TRBV28, the J call TRBJ1-2; D call uncertain. Trimming took off 6 bases at V and 1 base at J, with 6 bases between the two ends. The germline V gene has CDR1 MDHEN and CDR2 SYDVKM. CDR3 length: 12 residues. The CDR3 nucleotides read TGTGCCAGCAGAGACATTAACTATGGCTACACCTTC. It encodes CASRDINYGYTF.

This clone was seen just once. The rearrangement uses TRBV7-2 and TRBJ2-2; TRBD1 matches at 8 bases. The CDR3 length is 14 residues. The V and J ends lost 3 bases and 13 bases, in that order; junction bases with no gene match: 10. CDR1 and CDR2 (germline): SGHTA, FQGNSA. CDR3 nucleotides: TGTGCCAGCAGCTTGCCCCAGGGGGCGCGGGCGCTGTTTTTT. It translates to CASSLPQGARALFF.

The J gene is TRBJ2-3, the V gene TRBV16; D gene ambiguous. With 0 bases removed from V and 2 bases from J, the gap between germline ends came to 9 bases. This CDR3 contains 15 residues. Germline V gives CDR1 KGHSY, CDR2 FQNENV. The CDR3 DNA follows: TGTGCCAGCAGCCAATCCCATCTTACCACAGATACGCAGTATTTT. This translates into CASSQSHLTTDTQYF.

V and J are TRBV7-2 and TRBJ2-3, with D possibly being TRBD1 (6 bases). The V gene lost 1 base and the J gene lost 0 bases, with 17 bases spanning the gap. Germline V gives CDR1 SGHTA, CDR2 FQGNSA. The CDR3 length is 18 residues. The CDR3 DNA follows: TGTGCCAGCAGCTTAGTAGGGCAGGGGACCCTTAGCACAGATACGCAGTATTTT. Translation gives CASSLVGQGTLSTDTQYF.

The rearrangement links TRBV9 to TRBJ2-2; D unresolved. This CDR3 has 14 residues. With 1 base removed from V and 2 bases from J, the gap between germline ends came to 6 bases. Germline lookup yields CDR1 SGDLS and CDR2 YYNGEE. The CDR3 reads CASSVSLNTGELFF. CDR3 DNA: TGTGCCAGCAGCGTAAGTCTAAACACCGGGGAGCTGTTTTTT.

V is TRBV28 and J is TRBJ2-3; 8 bases map to TRBD2. V lost 4 bases and J lost 7; bases outside the gene matches: 16. The CDR3 is 17 residues long. In germline, CDR1 is MDHEN, CDR2 SYDVKM. Here the CDR3 reads CASSSFLLAGPRYTQYF. CDR3 coding DNA: TGTGCCAGCAGTTCCTTCCTTTTAGCGGGGCCCCGGTATACGCAGTATTTT.

The chain joins TRBV28 to TRBJ1-5, with 8 bases lining up with TRBD1. The CDR3 runs 14 residues. V lost 4 bases to trimming and J lost 5 bases; unmatched junction nucleotides: 4. Germline V gene data show CDR1 as MDHEN and CDR2 as SYDVKM. The CDR3 spells CASSSDRGYQPQHF. The DNA for the CDR3 is TGTGCCAGCAGTTCCGACAGGGGTTATCAGCCCCAGCATTTT. Based on the CDR3 plus reference TRBV28 and TRBJ1-5, the full variable domain is DVKVTQSSRYLVKRTGEKVFLECVQDMDHENMFWYRQDPGLGLRLIYFSYDVKMKEKGDIPEGYSVSREKKERFSLILESASTNQTSMYLCASSSDRGYQPQHFGDGTRLSIL.

This chain joins TRBV5-5 and TRBJ1-3; D is undetermined. V lost 2 bases and J 8 bases, leaving 11 bases between the germline ends. Looked up from germline, CDR1 is SGHKS and CDR2 is YYEKEE (reference sequence). CDR3 length: 13 residues. CDR3 loop: CASSFRGGDTIYF. CDR3 sequence (DNA): TGTGCCAGCAGCTTTCGGGGAGGAGACACCATATATTTT.

The V gene is TRBV7-2, the J gene TRBJ2-3, with TRBD2 matching over 9 bases. CDR1 SGHTA and CDR2 FQGNSA come from the germline V gene. Trimming at V came to 1 base and at J to 4 bases, leaving 6 bases not matched to a gene. CDR3 length: 16 residues. CDR3 in DNA: TGTGCCAGCAGCTTAGGTAGCGGGGGAGGAGCAGATACGCAGTATTTT. Translating it yields CASSLGSGGGADTQYF.

CDR3 nucleotides: TGCGCCAGCAGCCAAGCTGCTGGGGCACCGGGACTAGCGGGGGACTCCTACAATGAGCAGTTCTTC. Its translation: CASSQAAGAPGLAGDSYNEQFF. The chain couples TRBV4-1 to TRBJ2-1; 14 bases fit TRBD2. J gave up 0 bases and V 1 base, and 14 bases lay outside the gene matches. Germline CDR1 MGHRA, CDR2 YSYEKL. The CDR3 is 22 amino acids.

This rearrangement joins TRBV30 to TRBJ2-2; weak D call: TRBD1 (6 bases). This CDR3 has 15 amino acids. Germline-derived CDR1 and CDR2 are GTSNPN and SVGIG (reference sequence). V was cut by 5 bases and J by 2 bases, with 15 bases left in between. The CDR3 spells CAWAHPDRNTGELFF. CDR3 DNA sequence: TGTGCCTGGGCCCACCCGGACAGAAACACCGGGGAGCTGTTTTTT.

The rearrangement links TRBV18 to TRBJ2-4; 7 bases line up with TRBD1. After removal of 3 bases from V and 0 bases from J, the junction contained 8 bases not matched to a gene. CDR3 length: 17 residues. The germline gives CDR1 KGHSH, CDR2 LQKENI. The CDR3, as DNA: TGTGCCAGCTCACCCCTAGGGGACAGACTAGCCAAAAACATTCAGTACTTC. Protein sequence: CASSPLGDRLAKNIQYF.

The chain joins TRBV5-6 to TRBJ1-4; 9 nucleotides agree with TRBD1. Germline CDR1 SGHDT, CDR2 YYEEEE. The CDR3 is made up of 15 amino acids. Unmatched junction bases numbered 8, after V lost 2 bases and J lost 9 bases. The CDR3 loop is CASSFAGDREQKLFF. In DNA, the CDR3 is TGTGCCAGCAGCTTCGCCGGGGACAGGGAACAAAAACTGTTTTTT. Complete variable domain (other parts from reference TRBV5-6 and TRBJ1-4): DAGVTQSPTHLIKTRGQQVTLRCSPKSGHDTVSWYQQALGQGPQFIFQYYEEEERQRGNFPDRFSGHQFPNYSSELNVNALLLGDSALYLCASSFAGDREQKLFFGSGTQLSVL.

The rearrangement joins TRBV9 to TRBJ2-7, with a tentative D call TRBD1 (5 bases). CDR1 and CDR2 from the germline V gene are SGDLS and YYNGEE. V was cut by 0 bases and J by 6 bases, with 10 bases left in between. The CDR3 is made up of 13 amino acids. In DNA form, the CDR3 reads TGTGCCAGCAGCGTAGAGGGTGGGGCCGAGCAGTACGTC. As protein: CASSVEGGAEQYV.

The chain's CDR3 is CASSPRDPTNPPLHF. The CDR3 coding sequence is TGTGCCAGCAGTCCGCGGGACCCAACTAACCCACCCCTCCACTTT. The V gene is TRBV27, the J gene TRBJ1-6, with D perhaps matching TRBD1 (5 bases). The CDR3 sequence is 15 residues long. V was cut by 5 bases and J by 11 bases, with 19 bases left in between. Germline V lookup: CDR1 MNHEY, CDR2 SMNVEV (reference sequence).

The chain uses TRBV7-2 and TRBJ1-6; TRBD1 might be the D (6 bases). The CDR3 runs to 16 residues. Trimming took off 5 bases at V and 10 bases at J, with 21 bases between the two ends. Germline assignment: CDR1 SGHTA and CDR2 FQGNSA. The CDR3 DNA follows: TGTGCCAGCAGCACCCGACAGGTTTCCACGAGGTCACCCCTCCACTTT. Amino acid sequence: CASSTRQVSTRSPLHF.

The chain carries TRBV12-5 and TRBJ2-1; TRBD1 matches 9 bases. CDR3 length equals 18 residues. The germline gives CDR1 LGHNT, CDR2 FRNRAP. Losses at the gene ends were 5 bases for V and 5 bases for J; bases not matched to a gene: 16. CDR3 in amino acids: CASGPRSLGQGIHNEQFF. The CDR3 DNA reads TGTGCTAGTGGTCCCCGATCGTTGGGACAGGGTATACACAATGAGCAGTTCTTC.